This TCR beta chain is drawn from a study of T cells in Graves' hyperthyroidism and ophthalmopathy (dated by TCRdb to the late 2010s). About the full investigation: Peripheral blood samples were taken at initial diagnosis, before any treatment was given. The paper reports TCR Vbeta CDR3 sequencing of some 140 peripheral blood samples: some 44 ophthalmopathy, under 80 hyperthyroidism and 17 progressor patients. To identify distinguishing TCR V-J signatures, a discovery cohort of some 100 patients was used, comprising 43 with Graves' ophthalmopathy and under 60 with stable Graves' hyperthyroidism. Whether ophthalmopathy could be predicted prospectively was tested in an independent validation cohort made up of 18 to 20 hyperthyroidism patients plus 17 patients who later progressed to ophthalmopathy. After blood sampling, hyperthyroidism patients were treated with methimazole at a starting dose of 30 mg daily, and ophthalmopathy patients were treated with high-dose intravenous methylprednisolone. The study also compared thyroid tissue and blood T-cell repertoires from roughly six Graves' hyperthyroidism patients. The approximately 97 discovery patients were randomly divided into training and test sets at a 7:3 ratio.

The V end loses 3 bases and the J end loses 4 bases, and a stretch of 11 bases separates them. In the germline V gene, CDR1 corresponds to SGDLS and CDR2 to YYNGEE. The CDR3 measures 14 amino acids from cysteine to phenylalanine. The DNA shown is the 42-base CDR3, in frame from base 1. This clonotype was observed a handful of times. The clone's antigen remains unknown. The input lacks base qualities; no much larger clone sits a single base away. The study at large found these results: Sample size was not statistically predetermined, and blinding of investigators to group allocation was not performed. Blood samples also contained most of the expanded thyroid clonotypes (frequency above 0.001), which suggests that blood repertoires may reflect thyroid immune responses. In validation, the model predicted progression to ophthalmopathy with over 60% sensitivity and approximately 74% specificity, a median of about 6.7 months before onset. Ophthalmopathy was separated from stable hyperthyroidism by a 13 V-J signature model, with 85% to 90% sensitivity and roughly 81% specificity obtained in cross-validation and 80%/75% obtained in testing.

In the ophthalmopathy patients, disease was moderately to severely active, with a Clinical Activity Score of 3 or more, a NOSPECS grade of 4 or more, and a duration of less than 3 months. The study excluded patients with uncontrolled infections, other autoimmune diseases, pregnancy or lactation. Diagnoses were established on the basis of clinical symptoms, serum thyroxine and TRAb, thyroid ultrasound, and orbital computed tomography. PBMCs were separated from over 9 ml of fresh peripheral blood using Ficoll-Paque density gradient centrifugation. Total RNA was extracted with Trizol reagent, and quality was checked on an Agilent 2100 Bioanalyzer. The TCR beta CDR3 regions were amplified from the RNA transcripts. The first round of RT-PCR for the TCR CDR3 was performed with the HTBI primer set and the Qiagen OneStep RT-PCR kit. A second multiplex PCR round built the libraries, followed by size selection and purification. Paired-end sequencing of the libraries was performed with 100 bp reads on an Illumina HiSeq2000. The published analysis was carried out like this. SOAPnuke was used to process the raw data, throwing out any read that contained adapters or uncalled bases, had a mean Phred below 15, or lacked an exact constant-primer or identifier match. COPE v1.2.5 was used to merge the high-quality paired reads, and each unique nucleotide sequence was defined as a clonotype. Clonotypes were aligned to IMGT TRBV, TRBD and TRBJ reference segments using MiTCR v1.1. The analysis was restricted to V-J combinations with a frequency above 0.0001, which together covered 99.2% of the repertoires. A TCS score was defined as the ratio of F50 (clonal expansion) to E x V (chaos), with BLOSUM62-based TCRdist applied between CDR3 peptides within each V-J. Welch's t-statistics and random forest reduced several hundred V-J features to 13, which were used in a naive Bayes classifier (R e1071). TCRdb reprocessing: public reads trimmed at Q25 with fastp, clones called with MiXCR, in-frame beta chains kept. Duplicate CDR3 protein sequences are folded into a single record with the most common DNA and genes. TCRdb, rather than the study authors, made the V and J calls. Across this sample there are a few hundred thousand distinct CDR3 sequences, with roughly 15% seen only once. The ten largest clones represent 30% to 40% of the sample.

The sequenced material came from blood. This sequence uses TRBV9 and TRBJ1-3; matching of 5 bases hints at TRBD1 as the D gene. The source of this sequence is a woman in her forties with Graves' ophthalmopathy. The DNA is TGTGCCAGCAGCGGCAGGGCGATGGGAAACACCATATATTTT. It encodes CASSGRAMGNTIYF.